One TCR beta chain is described in this entry. The antigen is undetermined. This CDR3 contains 15 residues. With V trimmed by 1 base and J by 2 bases, 4 bases remained unmatched. CDR1 is GTSNPN and CDR2 is SVGIG in the germline V gene (reference sequence). These data originate in a study of cytomegalovirus exposure and HLA in healthy donors. Both 60 Vbeta primers and 13 Jbeta primers went into the PCR. Profiled with immunoSEQ multiplex PCR; TCRdb holds only in-frame clones, not every one. Of more than 85,000 clones listed, 76% are singletons. Notes on the study in general: The study found most TCR sequences rare, yet found some public TCRs in many donors. Being productive about 90% or about 30% of the time was typical of most TCR beta V segments in an earlier analysis.

The sample consisted of PBMCs. This sequence was found in a man in his forties in good health and CMV-seronegative. The J gene is TRBJ2-7, the V gene TRBV30; 11 nucleotides align to TRBD1. The CDR3 bases are TGTGCCTGGAGTGGTGGGACAGGGGGGACCTACGAGCAGTACTTC. Residues: CAWSGGTGGTYEQYF.